Following are 6 T cell receptor beta chains from one sample sequenced in a study of T cells after yellow fever vaccination (dated by TCRdb to between 2018 and 2021). Preparation of the library involved 5' RACE. Sequencer: Illumina NovaSeq 6000. In TCRdb, the public reads were trimmed at Q25 with fastp and aligned with MiXCR, with productive beta chains retained. A single entry per CDR3 protein holds the most common genes and DNA from its merged rows. This sample is represented by more than 300,000 distinct CDR3 sequences; 3.5% to 4.5% of them were singletons. Approximately 20% of the sample lies in the top ten. Interpreted using the paper, the treatment or condition label stands for: live attenuated yellow fever vaccine strain. The sample in question was PBMCs, obtained 15 days after the yellow fever booster vaccination. The receptors were sampled from a man aged 18-30 years who received the YFV17D yellow fever vaccine.

The table lists this clonotype with a few counts. V gene TRBV6-4 combines with J gene TRBJ2-1, with 13 bases that match TRBD2. There are 15 residues in the CDR3. V lost 0 bases, J lost 8 bases, and 1 base stayed unmatched. The germline V gene encodes CDR1 MRHNA and CDR2 SNTAGT. CDR3 residues: CASSDSLAGGHEQFF. The CDR3 DNA follows: TGTGCCAGCAGTGACTCACTAGCGGGGGGGCATGAGCAGTTCTTC.

This clonotype has a count of ten or more. The chain employs TRBV10-3 and TRBJ2-5; unclear D gene. Germline CDR1 is ENHRY and CDR2 is SYGVKD. Trimming removed 3 bases at V and 0 bases at J, with 2 bases between. The CDR3 runs 12 residues. CDR3 DNA sequence: TGTGCCATCAGTGAACACCAAGAGACCCAGTACTTC. The encoded protein is CAISEHQETQYF.

This clonotype was picked up a small number of times. V is TRBV5-1 and J is TRBJ2-4; 7 bases fit TRBD1. This CDR3 contains 18 residues. The V gene's germline CDR1 is SGHRS and CDR2 YFSETQ. The V gene end was trimmed by 0 bases and the J gene end by 0 bases; junction bases not matched to a gene: 9. CDR3 protein: CASSLDQGQALAKNIQYF. CDR3 coding DNA: TGCGCCAGCAGCTTGGACCAAGGACAGGCCTTAGCCAAAAACATTCAGTACTTC.

This clonotype was observed a few times. V and J are TRBV20-1 and TRBJ2-7; D is undetermined. The germline V gene has CDR1 DFQATT and CDR2 SNEGSKA (reference sequence). The CDR3 has 12 amino acids. V lost 6 bases, J lost 3 bases, and 12 bases lay in between. The CDR3 protein is CSADRRIYEQYV. CDR3 DNA: TGCAGTGCGGATAGACGGATCTACGAGCAGTACGTC.

The chain recombines TRBV3-1 with TRBJ2-3; no clear D. CDR1 and CDR2 from the germline V gene are LGHDT and YNNKEL (reference sequence). The CDR3 length is 12 residues. Trimming took 4 bases from V and 4 from J, leaving 6 bases between them. CDR3 residues: CASSRAPDTQYF. The CDR3 DNA follows: TGTGCCAGCAGCCGCGCGCCAGATACGCAGTATTTT.

This clonotype has only a few counts. The genes are TRBV6-2 or TRBV6-3 and TRBJ2-7; a possible D gene is TRBD1 (5 bases). Trimming stripped 5 bases from V and 7 bases from J, with 12 bases between. The V gene's germline CDR1 is MNHEY and CDR2 SVGEGT. The CDR3 has 12 amino acids. The CDR3, as DNA: TGTGCCAGCAGTCGGTTGGGGCTGGAGCAGTACGTC. It codes for CASSRLGLEQYV.